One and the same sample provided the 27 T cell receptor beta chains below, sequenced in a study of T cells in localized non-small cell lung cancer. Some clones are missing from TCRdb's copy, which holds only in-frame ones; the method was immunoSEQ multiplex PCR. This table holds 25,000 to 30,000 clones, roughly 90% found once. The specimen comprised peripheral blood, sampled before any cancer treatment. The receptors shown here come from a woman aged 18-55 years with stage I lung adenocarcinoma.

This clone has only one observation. Here the CDR3 DNA reads TGTGCCAGCTCACCCGGTAGGGACGCTGGAAACACCATATATTTT. Protein: CASSPGRDAGNTIYF. The rearrangement links TRBV18 to TRBJ1-3; D possibly corresponds to TRBD1 (5 bases). The CDR3 covers 15 residues. V was trimmed by 3 bases and J by 2 bases, leaving 11 bases between them. Germline V lookup: CDR1 KGHSH, CDR2 LQKENI.

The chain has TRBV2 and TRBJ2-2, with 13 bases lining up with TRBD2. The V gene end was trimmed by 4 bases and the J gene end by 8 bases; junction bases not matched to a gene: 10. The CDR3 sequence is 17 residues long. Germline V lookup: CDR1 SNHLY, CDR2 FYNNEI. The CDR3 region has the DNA TGTGCCAGCAGTGGGACTAGCGGGAGCGGGGGTTTTGGGGAGCTGTTTTTT. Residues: CASSGTSGSGGFGELFF.

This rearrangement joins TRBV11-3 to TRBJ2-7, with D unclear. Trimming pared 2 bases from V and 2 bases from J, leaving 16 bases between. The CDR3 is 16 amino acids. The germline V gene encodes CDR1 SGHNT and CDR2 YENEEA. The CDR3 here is CASSLQGVGIAYEQYF. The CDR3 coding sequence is TGTGCCAGCAGCTTACAAGGAGTGGGGATTGCCTACGAGCAGTACTTC.

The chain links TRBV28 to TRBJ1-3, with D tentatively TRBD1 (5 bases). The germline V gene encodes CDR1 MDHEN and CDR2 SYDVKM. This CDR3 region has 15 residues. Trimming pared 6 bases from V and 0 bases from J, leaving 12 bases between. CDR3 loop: CASSRRGPSGNTIYF. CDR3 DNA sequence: TGTGCCAGCAGCCGGAGGGGTCCCTCTGGAAACACCATATATTTT.

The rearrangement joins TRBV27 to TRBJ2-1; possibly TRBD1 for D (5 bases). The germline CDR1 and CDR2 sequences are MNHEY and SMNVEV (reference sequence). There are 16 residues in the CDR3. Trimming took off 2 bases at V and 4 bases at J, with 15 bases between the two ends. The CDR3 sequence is CASSLGYGRGYNEQFF. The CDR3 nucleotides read TGTGCCAGCAGTTTAGGGTACGGAAGGGGATACAATGAGCAGTTCTTC.

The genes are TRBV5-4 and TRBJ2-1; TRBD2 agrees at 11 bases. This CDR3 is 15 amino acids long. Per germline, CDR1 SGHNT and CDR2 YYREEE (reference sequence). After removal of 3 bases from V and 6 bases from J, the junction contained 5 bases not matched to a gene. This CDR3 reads CASSSGTSGSNEQFF. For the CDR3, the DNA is TGTGCCAGCAGCTCTGGGACTAGCGGAAGCAATGAGCAGTTCTTC.

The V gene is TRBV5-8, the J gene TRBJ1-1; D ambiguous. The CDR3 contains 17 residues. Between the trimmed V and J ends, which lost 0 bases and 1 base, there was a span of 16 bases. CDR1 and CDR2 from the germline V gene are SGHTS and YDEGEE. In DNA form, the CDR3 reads TGTGCCAGCAGCTTGGCCTATTACCAATGGGAGAACACTGAAGCTTTCTTT. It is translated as CASSLAYYQWENTEAFF.

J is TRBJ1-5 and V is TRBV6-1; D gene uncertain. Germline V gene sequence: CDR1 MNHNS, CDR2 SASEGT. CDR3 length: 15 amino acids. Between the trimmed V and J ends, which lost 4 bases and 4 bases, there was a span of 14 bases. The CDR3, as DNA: TGTGCCAGCAGTGTATTGGTTCTGGGAAATCAGCCCCAGCATTTT. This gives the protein CASSVLVLGNQPQHF.

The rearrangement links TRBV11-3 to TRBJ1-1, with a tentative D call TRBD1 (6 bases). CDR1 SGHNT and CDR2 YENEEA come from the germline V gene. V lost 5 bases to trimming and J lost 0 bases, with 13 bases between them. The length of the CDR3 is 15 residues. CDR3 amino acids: CASSLSRTVNTEAFF. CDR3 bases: TGTGCCAGCAGCCTCTCGCGGACAGTGAACACTGAAGCTTTCTTT.

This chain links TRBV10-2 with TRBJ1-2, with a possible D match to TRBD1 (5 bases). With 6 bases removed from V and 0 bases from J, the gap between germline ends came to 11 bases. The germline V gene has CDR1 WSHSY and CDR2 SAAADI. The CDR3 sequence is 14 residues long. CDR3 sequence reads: CASRPRQSNYGYTF. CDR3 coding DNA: TGCGCCAGCAGACCGAGACAGTCTAACTATGGCTACACCTTC.

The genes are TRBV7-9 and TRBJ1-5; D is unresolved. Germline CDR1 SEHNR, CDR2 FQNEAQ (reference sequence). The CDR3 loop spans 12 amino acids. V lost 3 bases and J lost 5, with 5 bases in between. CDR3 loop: CASSFQDQPQHF. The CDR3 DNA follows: TGTGCCAGCAGCTTCCAGGATCAGCCCCAGCATTTT. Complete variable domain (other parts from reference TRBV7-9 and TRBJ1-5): DTGVSQNPRHKITKRGQNVTFRCDPISEHNRLYWYRQTLGQGPEFLTYFQNEAQLEKSRLLSDRFSAERPKGSFSTLEIQRTEQGDSAMYLCASSFQDQPQHFGDGTRLSIL.

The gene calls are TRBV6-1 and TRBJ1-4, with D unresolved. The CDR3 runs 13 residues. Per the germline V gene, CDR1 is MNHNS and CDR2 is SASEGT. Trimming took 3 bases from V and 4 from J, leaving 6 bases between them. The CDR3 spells CASSDGFNEKLFF. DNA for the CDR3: TGTGCCAGCAGTGATGGGTTTAATGAAAAACTGTTTTTT.

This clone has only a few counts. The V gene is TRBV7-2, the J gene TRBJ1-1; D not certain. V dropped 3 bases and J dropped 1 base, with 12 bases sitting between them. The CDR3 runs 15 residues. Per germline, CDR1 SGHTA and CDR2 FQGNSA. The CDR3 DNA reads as TGTGCCAGCAGCTTGAGCTGGACGGGGAACACTGAAGCTTTCTTT. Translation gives CASSLSWTGNTEAFF. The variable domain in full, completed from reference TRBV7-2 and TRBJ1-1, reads GAGVSQSPSNKVTEKGKDVELRCDPISGHTALYWYRQSLGQGLEFLIYFQGNSAPDKSGLPSDRFSAERTGGSVSTLTIQRTQQEDSAVYLCASSLSWTGNTEAFFGQGTRLTVV.

CDR3 residues: CASSLGTGDARYTF. The CDR3 bases are TGCGCCAGCAGCTTGGGGACGGGTGACGCCAGGTACACCTTC. The rearrangement links TRBV5-1 to TRBJ1-2; D uncertain. Per the germline V gene, CDR1 is SGHRS and CDR2 is YFSETQ. The ends were cut back, 0 bases at V and 11 bases at J, with 17 bases in the middle. This CDR3 has 14 residues.

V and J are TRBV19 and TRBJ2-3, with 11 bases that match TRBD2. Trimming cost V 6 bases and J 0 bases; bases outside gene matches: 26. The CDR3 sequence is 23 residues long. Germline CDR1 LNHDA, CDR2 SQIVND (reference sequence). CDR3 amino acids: CASSGAGQGGTSGYTPSTDTQYF. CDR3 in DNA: TGTGCCAGTAGCGGGGCGGGACAGGGAGGGACTAGCGGTTATACCCCTAGCACAGATACGCAGTATTTT.

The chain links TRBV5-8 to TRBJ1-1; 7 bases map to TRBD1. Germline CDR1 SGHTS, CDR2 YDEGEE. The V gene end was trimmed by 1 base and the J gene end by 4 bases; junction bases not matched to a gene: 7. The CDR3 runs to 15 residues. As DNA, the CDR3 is TGTGCCAGCAGCTTGACGGGCAGGGGGTTCACTGAAGCTTTCTTT. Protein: CASSLTGRGFTEAFF.

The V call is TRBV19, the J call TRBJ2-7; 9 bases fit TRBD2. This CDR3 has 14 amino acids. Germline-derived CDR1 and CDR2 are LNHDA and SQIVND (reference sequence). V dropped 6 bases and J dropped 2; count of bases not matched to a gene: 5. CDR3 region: CASRASGTTYEQYF. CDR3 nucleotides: TGTGCCAGTAGAGCTAGCGGGACCACCTACGAGCAGTACTTC.

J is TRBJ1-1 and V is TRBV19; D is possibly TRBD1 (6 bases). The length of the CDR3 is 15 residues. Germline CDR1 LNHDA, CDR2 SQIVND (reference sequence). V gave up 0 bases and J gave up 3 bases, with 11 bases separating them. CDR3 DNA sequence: TGTGCCAGTAGTATAGAAACAGGGTCGGACACTGAAGCTTTCTTT. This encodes CASSIETGSDTEAFF.

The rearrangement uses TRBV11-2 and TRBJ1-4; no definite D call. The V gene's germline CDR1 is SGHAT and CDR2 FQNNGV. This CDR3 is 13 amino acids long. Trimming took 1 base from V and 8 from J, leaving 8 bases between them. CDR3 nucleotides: TGTGCCAGCAGCTTAGGGGCTCGGGAAAAACTGTTTTTT. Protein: CASSLGAREKLFF.

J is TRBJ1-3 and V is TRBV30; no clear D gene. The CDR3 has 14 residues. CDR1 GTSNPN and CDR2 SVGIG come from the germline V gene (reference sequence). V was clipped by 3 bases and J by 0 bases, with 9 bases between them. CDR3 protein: CAWRQDFSGNTIYF. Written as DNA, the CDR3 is TGTGCCTGGAGGCAGGACTTCTCTGGAAACACCATATATTTT.

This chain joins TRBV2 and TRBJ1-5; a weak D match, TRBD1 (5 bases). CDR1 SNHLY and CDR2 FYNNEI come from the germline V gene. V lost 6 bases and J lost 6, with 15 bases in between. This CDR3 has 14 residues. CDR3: CASRDKGKGQPQHF. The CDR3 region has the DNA TGTGCCAGCAGGGACAAGGGGAAAGGTCAGCCCCAGCATTTT.

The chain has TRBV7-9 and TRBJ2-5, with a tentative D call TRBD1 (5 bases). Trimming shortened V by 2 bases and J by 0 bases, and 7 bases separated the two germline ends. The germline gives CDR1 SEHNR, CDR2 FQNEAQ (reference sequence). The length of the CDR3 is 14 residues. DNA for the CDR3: TGTGCCAGCAGCTTAACAGGAAACCAAGAGACCCAGTACTTC. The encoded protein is CASSLTGNQETQYF. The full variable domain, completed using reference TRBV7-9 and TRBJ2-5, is DTGVSQNPRHKITKRGQNVTFRCDPISEHNRLYWYRQTLGQGPEFLTYFQNEAQLEKSRLLSDRFSAERPKGSFSTLEIQRTEQGDSAMYLCASSLTGNQETQYFGPGTRLLVL.

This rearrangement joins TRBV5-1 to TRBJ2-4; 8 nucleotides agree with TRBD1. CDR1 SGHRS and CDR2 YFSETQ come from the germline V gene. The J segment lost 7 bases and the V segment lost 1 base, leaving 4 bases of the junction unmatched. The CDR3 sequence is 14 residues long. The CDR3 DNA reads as TGCGCCAGCAGCTTGACAGGGGGTAGCAACATTCAGTACTTC. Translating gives CASSLTGGSNIQYF.

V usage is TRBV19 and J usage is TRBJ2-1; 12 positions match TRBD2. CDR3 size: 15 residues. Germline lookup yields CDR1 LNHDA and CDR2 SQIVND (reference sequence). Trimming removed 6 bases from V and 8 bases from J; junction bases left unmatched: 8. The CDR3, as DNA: TGTGCCAGTAGCCGACTAGCGGGAGCTTCAGATGAGCAGTTCTTC. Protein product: CASSRLAGASDEQFF.

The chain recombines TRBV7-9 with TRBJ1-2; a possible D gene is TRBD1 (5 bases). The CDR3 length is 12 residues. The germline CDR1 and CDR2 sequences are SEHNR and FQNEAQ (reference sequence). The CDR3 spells CVPWGVRYGYTF. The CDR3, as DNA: TGTGTCCCCTGGGGGGTTCGCTATGGCTACACCTTC.

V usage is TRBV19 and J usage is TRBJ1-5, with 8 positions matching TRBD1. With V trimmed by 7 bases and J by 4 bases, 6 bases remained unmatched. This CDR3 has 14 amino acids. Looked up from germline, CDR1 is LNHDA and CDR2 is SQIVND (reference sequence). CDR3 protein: CASTDRANNQPQHF. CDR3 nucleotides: TGTGCCAGTACGGACAGGGCTAATAATCAGCCCCAGCATTTT.

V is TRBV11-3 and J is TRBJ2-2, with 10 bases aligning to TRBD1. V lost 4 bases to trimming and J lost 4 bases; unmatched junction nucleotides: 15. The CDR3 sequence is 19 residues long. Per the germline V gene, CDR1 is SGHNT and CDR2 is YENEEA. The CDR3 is CASSYRQGADREFTGELFF. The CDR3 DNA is TGTGCCAGCAGCTATCGACAGGGGGCGGACCGGGAGTTCACCGGGGAGCTGTTTTTT.